This T cell receptor (beta chain) was documented in a study of blood T cells in healthy people across ages. As for this clonotype: Its antigen is still unknown.

Each donor's blood draw was approximately 10 milliliters of peripheral blood. Primed by a sample-barcoded 5' primer and a J-beta primer mix, a second PCR proceeded for 7 to 11 cycles. TCRdb called the 5' RACE reads again in MiXCR, with one record for every CDR3 protein. The sample has 700,000 to 900,000 distinct CDR3 sequences; around 24% are singletons. V was trimmed by 4 bases and J by 4 bases, leaving 11 bases between them. Germline CDR1 and CDR2: SGHRS and YFSETQ. The CDR3 totals 13 residues. Points from the study as a whole: More naive CD4+ cells and higher diversity marked long-lived donors relative to aged donors. The study found TCR beta diversity correlated strongly with naive T cell percentage.

This sample was shared with a second study, whose subject was T cells of mothers and their children. That investigation notes: Per mother, over 8 million TCR beta CDR3 reads were obtained; per child, about 3 million.

The specimen was blood. The sequence was collected from a boy younger than 18 in good health. The chain employs TRBV5-1 and TRBJ1-2; unclear D gene. DNA for the CDR3: TGCGCCAGCAGCCCCGGAGAGAGCTATGGCTACACCTTC. Its protein product is CASSPGESYGYTF.